This record looks at one T cell receptor beta chain sequence and its context. Its antigen remains unknown. Using immunoSEQ multiplex PCR, the repertoire was profiled, and TCRdb retains in-frame clones only, with some absent. The sample has 130,000 to 150,000 clones, about 88% seen once; the top ten hold about 9.9%. There are 15 residues in the CDR3. Germline CDR1 reads MNHEY; CDR2 reads SMNVEV (reference sequence). The V segment lost 2 bases and the J segment 2 bases; nucleotides outside the gene matches: 3. The entry originates in a study of cytomegalovirus exposure and HLA in healthy donors. Points from the study as a whole: Reportedly, diagnosis of cytomegalovirus status by the classifier showed high specificity and sensitivity.

The material sequenced was PBMCs. The chain carries TRBV27 and TRBJ2-3; 8 nucleotides align to TRBD2. The TCR was taken from a woman under 30 in good health and CMV-seropositive. Here the CDR3 reads CASSLASGLTDTQYF. For the CDR3, the DNA is TGTGCCAGCAGTTTAGCTAGCGGGCTCACAGATACGCAGTATTTT.